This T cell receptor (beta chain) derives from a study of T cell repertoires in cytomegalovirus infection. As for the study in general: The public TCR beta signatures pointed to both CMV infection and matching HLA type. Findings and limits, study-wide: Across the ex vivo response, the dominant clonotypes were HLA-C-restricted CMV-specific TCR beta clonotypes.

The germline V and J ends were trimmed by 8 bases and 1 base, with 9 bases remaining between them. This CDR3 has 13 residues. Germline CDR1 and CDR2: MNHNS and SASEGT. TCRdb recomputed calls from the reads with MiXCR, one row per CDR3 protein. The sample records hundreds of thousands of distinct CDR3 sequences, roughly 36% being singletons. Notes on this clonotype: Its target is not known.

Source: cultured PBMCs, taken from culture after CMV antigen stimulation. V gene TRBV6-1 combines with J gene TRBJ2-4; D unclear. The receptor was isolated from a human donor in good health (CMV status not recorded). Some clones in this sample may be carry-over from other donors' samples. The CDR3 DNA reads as TGTGCCAGCCTGTGGGTGGCCAAAAACATTCAGTACTTC. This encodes CASLWVAKNIQYF.